Shown below are 30 T cell receptor beta chains from a single sample sequenced in a study of T-cell memory formation after mild COVID-19. One entry per CDR3 protein results from TCRdb running MiXCR on the 5' RACE reads. The sample comprises about 440,000 distinct CDR3 sequences, around 20% of which are singletons, and around 8.4% rests with the top ten. The sequenced sample consisted of PBMCs or a T cell subset sorted from them (not recorded which). Source of these receptors: an adult woman who had mild COVID-19 (a few samples of this study predate the infection). Cell type and time point are not known.

Here the CDR3 DNA reads TGTGCCAGCAGCTTAGAGGTGGGACGGACTAACTATGGCTACACCTTC. It yields the protein CASSLEVGRTNYGYTF. The chain joins TRBV7-2 to TRBJ1-2; D may be TRBD1 (5 bases). Per the germline V gene, CDR1 is SGHTA and CDR2 is FQGNSA. Trimming took 1 base from V and 0 from J, leaving 12 bases between them. The CDR3 runs to 16 residues.

This clonotype has just a few counts. The V call is TRBV7-7, the J call TRBJ2-5, with D tentatively TRBD1 (6 bases). Germline V lookup: CDR1 SSHAT, CDR2 FNYEAQ (reference sequence). The V end was cut by 4 bases, the J end by 5 bases, with 17 bases between. The CDR3 runs to 15 residues. CDR3 DNA: TGTGCCAGCAGCTACCGGATAGGGGGAGATGAGACCCAGTACTTC. The encoded protein is CASSYRIGGDETQYF.

The chain uses TRBV21-1 and TRBJ1-1. TRBV21-1 is designated a pseudogene. This CDR3 spans 15 amino acids. The CDR3: CASSKARRRNTEAFF. The CDR3 DNA reads TGTGCCAGCAGCAAAGCGCGGAGGCGGAACACTGAAGCTTTCTTT.

V and J are TRBV25-1 and TRBJ2-7; TRBD2 is a possible D gene (6 bases). The CDR3 loop spans 15 amino acids. The germline CDR1 and CDR2 sequences are MGHDK and SYGVNS. Trimming took 3 bases from V and 3 from J, leaving 15 bases between them. The CDR3 region is CASSDREDGNYEQYF. Written as DNA, the CDR3 is TGTGCCAGCAGTGATAGGGAGGACGGAAACTACGAGCAGTACTTC.

This clonotype was seen at least ten times. The DNA of the CDR3 is TGCGCCAGCAGCCAAGATCGGGGGGTATCCTACGAGCAGTACTTC. Amino acids: CASSQDRGVSYEQYF. The V and J genes are TRBV4-1 and TRBJ2-7; 7 positions match TRBD2. After removal of 0 bases from V and 1 base from J, the junction contained 3 bases not matched to a gene. The CDR3 is 15 amino acids. In germline, CDR1 is MGHRA, CDR2 YSYEKL.

The rearrangement joins TRBV24-1 to TRBJ2-2; D uncertain. The CDR3 totals 15 residues. Between the trimmed V and J ends, which lost 2 bases and 4 bases, there was a span of 10 bases. CDR1 and CDR2 (germline): KGHDR, SFDVKD. CDR3: CATSDYDSPTGELFF. CDR3 coding DNA: TGTGCCACCAGTGATTACGACTCCCCCACCGGGGAGCTGTTTTTT.

The chain recombines TRBV19 with TRBJ1-2; 7 bases agree with TRBD1. Germline V gene lookup returns CDR1 LNHDA and CDR2 SQIVND (reference sequence). The CDR3 sequence is 17 residues long. V shed 3 bases, J shed 8 bases, and the junction held 18 bases outside the gene matches. CDR3 DNA sequence: TGTGCCAGTAGTATTCAGGGACAGTCTAGGGCCGGTGGCGGCTACACCTTC. Translated, it gives CASSIQGQSRAGGGYTF.

The genes are TRBV30 and TRBJ1-6; D gene ambiguous. V was cut by 5 bases and J by 8 bases, with 16 bases left in between. In germline, CDR1 is GTSNPN, CDR2 SVGIG (reference sequence). This CDR3 contains 14 residues. The CDR3 spells CAWEATRRHSPLHF. The CDR3 region has the DNA TGTGCCTGGGAGGCCACTCGAAGGCATTCACCCCTCCACTTT.

The rearrangement links TRBV3-1 to TRBJ1-1; D is possibly TRBD1 (6 bases). Trimming pared 4 bases from V and 0 bases from J, leaving 21 bases between. The CDR3 has 18 amino acids. Looked up from germline, CDR1 is LGHDT and CDR2 is YNNKEL (reference sequence). The CDR3 DNA is TGTGCCAGCAGCCCCTCCGGGGGGAGGGGGATTTTGAACACTGAAGCTTTCTTT. Amino acids: CASSPSGGRGILNTEAFF.

This chain uses TRBV12-3 or TRBV12-4 with TRBJ2-5; possible D gene TRBD2, 6 bases. With 5 bases removed from V and 4 bases from J, the gap between germline ends came to 20 bases. The CDR3 consists of 16 residues. CDR3 coding DNA: TGTGCCAGCAGTCTCCGGGACTCCGGCGATCCAGAGACCCAGTACTTC. The encoded protein is CASSLRDSGDPETQYF.

This clonotype was recorded a few times. The CDR3 loop is CASSRGDAYEQYF. Written as DNA, the CDR3 is TGTGCCAGCAGCAGGGGGGATGCCTACGAGCAGTACTTC. V and J are TRBV6-5 and TRBJ2-7, with D perhaps matching TRBD1 (7 bases). This CDR3 is 13 amino acids long. Germline values: CDR1 MNHEY, CDR2 SVGAGI. V was pared by 6 bases and J by 2 bases, with 11 bases between.

Only one count was recorded for this clonotype. A read error may be the cause here, since a much bigger clone is one base away. V usage is TRBV7-9 and J usage is TRBJ2-7, with D perhaps matching TRBD1 (6 bases). From germline, CDR1 is SEHNR and CDR2 FQNEAQ (reference sequence). The CDR3 runs 14 residues. V shed 2 bases and J shed 0 bases, with 8 bases lying between them. The CDR3 bases are TGTGCCAGCAGCTTAAGGACAGTCTCCTACGAGCAGTACTTC. Its protein product is CASSLRTVSYEQYF.

The rearrangement links TRBV3-1 to TRBJ2-4; no firm D call. The ends were cut back, 1 base at V and 10 bases at J, with 8 bases in the middle. In germline, CDR1 is LGHDT, CDR2 YNNKEL (reference sequence). The CDR3 is 12 amino acids. CDR3 nucleotides: TGTGCCAGCAGCCAAGCGGCTTCAATTCAGTACTTC. Its protein product is CASSQAASIQYF.

Only a few counts were recorded for this clonotype. CDR3 in DNA: TGTGCCAGCAGTCTCCAAGCGGGAGGGCCAGGAGATACGCAGTATTTT. Amino acids: CASSLQAGGPGDTQYF. V usage is TRBV7-2 and J usage is TRBJ2-3, with 10 bases fitting TRBD2. With V trimmed by 6 bases and J by 5 bases, 11 bases remained unmatched. In germline, CDR1 is SGHTA, CDR2 FQGNSA. The CDR3 consists of 16 residues.

V and J are TRBV18 and TRBJ2-3, with TRBD1 as a possible D gene (6 bases). The germline CDR1 and CDR2 sequences are KGHSH and LQKENI. V gave up 6 bases and J gave up 9 bases, with 13 bases separating them. The CDR3 extends over 12 amino acids. CDR3 loop: CASSLSTGTQYF. Written as DNA, the CDR3 is TGTGCCAGCTCCCTTAGTACAGGGACGCAGTATTTT.

This clonotype was picked up a small number of times. V is TRBV5-4 and J is TRBJ2-5; tentatively, D is TRBD2 (5 bases). CDR1 and CDR2 (germline): SGHNT, YYREEE (reference sequence). With 0 bases removed from V and 5 bases from J, the gap between germline ends came to 11 bases. The CDR3 loop spans 14 amino acids. CDR3 sequence reads: CASSLVGPGETQYF. The CDR3 DNA sequence: TGTGCCAGCAGCTTGGTTGGGCCGGGGGAGACCCAGTACTTC.

The chain joins TRBV15 to TRBJ2-7; D is unclear. CDR3 size: 12 residues. Germline-derived CDR1 and CDR2 are LNHNV and YYDKDF (reference sequence). V dropped 8 bases and J dropped 0 bases, with 8 bases sitting between them. The CDR3 region has the DNA TGTGCCACCGCCCAGGTCTCCTACGAGCAGTACTTC. This translates into CATAQVSYEQYF.

Only a few counts were recorded for this clonotype. V usage is TRBV27 and J usage is TRBJ2-1, with TRBD2 matching 13 bases. This CDR3 is 17 amino acids long. J was trimmed by 7 bases and V by 3 bases; bases with no gene match: 9. The germline V gene has CDR1 MNHEY and CDR2 SMNVEV (reference sequence). CDR3 sequence reads: CASSFRLAGGEDNEQFF. The CDR3 nucleotides read TGTGCCAGCAGTTTCCGACTAGCGGGGGGTGAAGATAATGAGCAGTTCTTC.

A few counts support this clonotype. This rearrangement joins TRBV5-5 to TRBJ1-5; 7 nucleotides match TRBD1. The CDR3 sequence is 15 residues long. After removal of 0 bases from V and 5 bases from J, the junction contained 5 bases not matched to a gene. In germline, CDR1 is SGHKS, CDR2 YYEKEE (reference sequence). Written as DNA, the CDR3 is TGTGCCAGCAGCTTGGTAGGGACAGCTTATCAGCCCCAGCATTTT. Translation: CASSLVGTAYQPQHF.

This chain uses TRBV9 with TRBJ2-1; 7 bases agree with TRBD2. Germline loops: CDR1 SGDLS, CDR2 YYNGEE. J was trimmed by 9 bases and V by 0 bases; bases with no gene match: 9. The CDR3 loop spans 15 amino acids. In DNA, the CDR3 is TGTGCCAGCAGCGTAGATGGCGGGAGTTTGGGTGAGCAGTTCTTC. Translated: CASSVDGGSLGEQFF.

This clonotype has just a few counts. V is TRBV12-3 or TRBV12-4 and J is TRBJ1-4, with a weak D call TRBD1 (6 bases). Trimming left V 3 bases short and J 7 bases short, with 12 bases between. The length of the CDR3 is 14 residues. CDR3 in amino acids: CASSFRRGSEKLFF. The CDR3 bases are TGTGCCAGCAGTTTCCGCAGGGGCTCTGAAAAACTGTTTTTT.

The chain employs TRBV12-3 or TRBV12-4 and TRBJ2-7, with 10 bases aligning to TRBD1. The CDR3 runs 13 residues. Trimming at V came to 5 bases and at J to 6 bases, leaving 4 bases not matched to a gene. CDR3 in DNA: TGTGCCAGCAGTGACAGGGGGCGCCTCGAGCAGTACTTC. This encodes CASSDRGRLEQYF.

There are a few counts of this clonotype. The chain recombines TRBV19 with TRBJ2-2, with D tentatively TRBD2 (6 bases). The germline V and J ends were trimmed by 3 bases and 6 bases, with 20 bases remaining between them. The CDR3 has 17 amino acids. Germline V CDR1 and CDR2: LNHDA, SQIVND (reference sequence). The CDR3 here is CASSIPWKMEGPGELFF. The CDR3 DNA follows: TGTGCCAGTAGTATCCCCTGGAAGATGGAGGGCCCCGGGGAGCTGTTTTTT. The full variable domain, in which reference TRBV19 and TRBJ2-2 provide the parts outside the CDR3, is DGGITQSPKYLFRKEGQNVTLSCEQNLNHDAMYWYRQDPGQGLRLIYYSQIVNDFQKGDIAEGYSVSREKKESFPLTVTSAQKNPTAFYLCASSIPWKMEGPGELFFGEGSRLTVL.

The gene calls are TRBV6-2 or TRBV6-3 and TRBJ1-6; D ambiguous. CDR1 and CDR2 (germline): MNHEY, SVGEGT. Trimming pared 7 bases from V and 9 bases from J, leaving 10 bases between. The CDR3 length is 12 residues. The chain's CDR3 is CASTGLSSPLHF. In DNA form, the CDR3 reads TGTGCCAGCACCGGGCTTAGTTCACCCCTCCACTTT.

This clonotype occurred a few times. The rearrangement uses TRBV12-3 or TRBV12-4 and TRBJ2-7, with D unclear. Trimming shortened V by 6 bases and J by 3 bases, and 9 bases separated the two germline ends. The CDR3 loop spans 12 amino acids. The CDR3 coding sequence is TGTGCCAGCAGACAGAACCTCTACGAGCAGTACTTC. Translation gives CASRQNLYEQYF.

The CDR3 DNA reads as TGTGCCTGGAGCGGATACCTGGCCAACGTCCTGACTTTC. It yields the protein CAWSGYLANVLTF. V and J are TRBV30 and TRBJ2-6; no clear D. Germline V gene data show CDR1 as GTSNPN and CDR2 as SVGIG (reference sequence). Deletions cut 3 bases from V and 6 bases from J, with 9 bases between. CDR3 length equals 13 residues. Filled out from reference TRBV30 and TRBJ2-6, the complete variable domain reads SQTIHQWPATLVQPVGSPLSLECTVEGTSNPNLYWYRQAAGRGLQLLFYSVGIGQISSEVPQNLSASRPQDRQFILSSKKLLLSDSGFYLCAWSGYLANVLTFGAGSRLTVL.

This rearrangement joins TRBV4-1 to TRBJ1-6, with 9 bases lining up with TRBD1. Germline trimming cut 3 bases from V and 10 bases from J; bases unmatched to any gene: 7. Germline V gene lookup returns CDR1 MGHRA and CDR2 YSYEKL. The CDR3 contains 15 residues. The CDR3 nucleotides read TGCGCCAGCAGCCAGGGACAGGGAACGGGATCACCCCTCCACTTT. As protein: CASSQGQGTGSPLHF.

The rearrangement uses TRBV24-1 and TRBJ1-5; TRBD1 is a possible D gene (5 bases). This CDR3 is built from 17 residues. The germline V gene has CDR1 KGHDR and CDR2 SFDVKD. With 2 bases removed from V and 0 bases from J, the gap between germline ends came to 13 bases. The CDR3 sequence is CATSDSSVDNSNQPQHF. The CDR3 DNA reads as TGTGCCACCAGTGATTCCTCGGTGGACAATAGCAATCAGCCCCAGCATTTT.

This clonotype was observed a handful of times. The V gene is TRBV15, the J gene TRBJ2-1; TRBD2 might be the D (6 bases). The CDR3 is 15 residues long. The germline V gene encodes CDR1 LNHNV and CDR2 YYDKDF (reference sequence). Between the trimmed V and J ends, which lost 0 bases and 1 base, there was a span of 7 bases. The DNA of the CDR3 is TGTGCCACCAGCAGAGAGGGGGGTTCCTACAATGAGCAGTTCTTC. Amino acid sequence: CATSREGGSYNEQFF. Together with reference TRBV15 and TRBJ2-1, the CDR3 gives the full variable domain: DAMVIQNPRYQVTQFGKPVTLSCSQTLNHNVMYWYQQKSSQAPKLLFHYYDKDFNNEADTPDNFQSRRPNTSFCFLDIRSPGLGDTAMYLCATSREGGSYNEQFFGPGTRLTVL.

The chain links TRBV25-1 to TRBJ2-7; 13 bases map to TRBD2. Germline assignment: CDR1 MGHDK and CDR2 SYGVNS. The CDR3 has 16 residues. V lost 4 bases to trimming and J lost 0 bases; unmatched junction nucleotides: 3. The CDR3 DNA reads as TGTGCCAGCAGTGCGAGACTAGCGGGGGGCTCCTACGAGCAGTACTTC. As protein: CASSARLAGGSYEQYF.